This TCR beta chain was observed in a study of blood T cell repertoires in COVID-19 (TCRdb year 2020). Some background on the complete study: Collaborator samples came from the United States, Italy and Spain and covered acute and convalescent phases of COVID-19. The prospective study material was composed of cDNA or gDNA derived from T cells, B-cell-depleted T cells, or PBMCs. The dataset comprised deeply sampled blood TCRbeta repertoires from subjects exposed to, actively infected with, or recovered from COVID-19. The repertoires were made available in a free public database intended to serve as a resource for research on the immune response to SARS-CoV-2. The samples were drawn from the first 160 participants of the ongoing ImmuneRACE study and from over a thousand subjects provided by 6 global collaborators. Sample metadata almost always included a de-identified subject ID, COVID-19 status, age in years and sex. HLA class I and class II types, where available, came from metadata supplied by the sample provider rather than from assay-based typing.

Of note for this clone: The antigen it recognizes is unknown. The record has no base qualities; no much larger clone is one base away.

Collaborating institutions collected whole blood in K2EDTA tubes following their own protocols. For TCRbeta analysis, collaborators shipped samples as frozen whole blood, isolated PBMCs, or DNA extracted from either of those sample types. CDR1 and CDR2 are drawn from the germline V gene: MNHEY, SVGAGI. Taken from cysteine to phenylalanine, the CDR3 has 14 residues. Only the CDR3 DNA is retained, 42 bases long and in frame from the first base. Germline trimming amounts to 5 bases on V and 7 bases on J, with 4 as the count of junction bases outside the gene matches. TCRbeta CDR3 regions were amplified from genomic DNA using the immunoSEQ Assay, a bias-controlled multiplex PCR. As for the authors' bioinformatics: The number of nucleated cells in each sample was estimated by amplification of reference gene primers within the assay. To quantify the absolute abundance of each unique TCRbeta CDR3 rearrangement, sequence reads were collapsed and filtered. For each sample, productive Simpson clonality was calculated by taking the square root of Simpson's diversity index across productive rearrangements. What TCRdb holds here is the immuneACCESS table cut down to in-frame rearrangements. Part of the clones is not present; checked against another copy, under half of the missing clones reflect an unresolved V gene, and the others are unexplained. That table supplies the V and J calls and clone size; D and trimming were determined from the DNA. The sample table records around 160,000 clones; roughly 84% of these occur just once. The ten largest clones capture around 40% of the sample.

Study-wide findings and limitations: The amount of clinical and demographic metadata varied by source and participant and was provided uncurated.

This receptor was obtained from a human donor in a cohort sampled during active COVID-19. The specimen sequenced was peripheral blood. This sequence uses TRBV6-5 and TRBJ1-6, with TRBD1 identical over 8 junction bases. Read as DNA, the sequence is TGTGCCAGCAGTAGCGACAGGGGAAATTCACCCCTCCACTTT. Protein translation: CASSSDRGNSPLHF.